Detailed here is one T cell receptor beta chain. This clonotype came up a few times. Its binding antigen is unknown. No base quality values were provided; no much bigger clone lies one nucleotide off. The sample's treatment or condition label is to be understood as: approximately nine-day PBMC culture with coronavirus spike peptide pools or control peptides (ViraFEST assay). The study used the ViraFEST assay, which expanded antigen-specific T cells with peptide pools and then identified expanded clonotypes by TCR sequencing. Positive SARS-CoV-2 PCR tests in the convalescent patients dated from March to December 2020, before Alpha, Beta and Delta variants emerged in the United States. Around 2 million PBMCs per well were cultured in IMDM with approximately 5.2% human AB serum and 8.5 to 10 IU/ml IL-2, plus 10 ug/ml peptide pools. On days 3 and 7, half of the culture medium was replaced with fresh IL-2-containing medium. After roughly nine days of culture, CD4+ T cells were isolated by negative selection using the EasySep CD4+ T cell isolation kit. PBMCs were separated from whole blood using Ficoll-Paque Plus gradient centrifugation and then either used fresh or cryopreserved at -140C. In general, triplicate wells were set up for every culture condition.

Libraries came from PCR. TCR sequencing of DNA from cultured CD4+ T cells used the Oncomine TCR Beta short-read assay at the Johns Hopkins FTIC core. Genomic DNA was extracted from the cultured CD4+ T cells with the QIAamp micro DNA kit. Oncomine TCR Beta libraries made from cultured CD4+ T cells were pooled using unique dual indexes and sequenced on an Illumina iSeq 100. In the original analysis: Non-productive sequences were removed, and CDR3s not starting with C, not ending with F or W, or shorter than 7 amino acids were discarded. The MANAFEST web application was used to identify antigen-specific clonotypes by comparing peptide-stimulated wells against reference wells and other culture wells. An FDR below 0.05, an odds ratio above 5, and a productive frequency above 0.1% in at least two of three replicate wells were required for clones to be considered positive. Clonotypes that were significantly expanded in both SARS-CoV-2 spike wells and at least one common cold coronavirus spike condition were defined as cross-reactive. CDR3 homology was assessed with Levenshtein distances (stringdist) and unrooted phylogenetic trees (ape) in R version 3.6.1. TCRdb reworked the public reads: Q25 trimming with fastp, MiXCR clone assembly, productive beta chains retained. Identical CDR3 protein sequences are pooled into one entry, listed with their most common genes and DNA. TCRdb's processing, not the study's, gives the V and J calls here. The sample table contains under 20,000 distinct CDR3 sequences; only one count was recorded for roughly two thirds of them. Approximately 8% of the sample lies in the top ten.

This sample is drawn from a study of vaccination and CD4 T cells after COVID-19 (dated by TCRdb to 2021 to 2024). About the study as a whole: SARS-CoV-2 positivity had been established in the convalescent patients by nasal swab PCR, and mild disease was recorded in under ten of these patients and severe disease in one. The convalescent cohort included six males and four females, with two Hispanic individuals, seven Caucasians, two Asians and one multiracial person. Participants got two doses of the Pfizer-BioNTech BNT162b2 vaccine (n=8) or two doses of the Moderna mRNA-1273 vaccine (n=2). Post-COVID blood samples from convalescent patients were collected a median of around 100 days after diagnosis, with a range of roughly 35 to 161 days. Post-vaccine blood samples were collected a median of around 2.5 months after the second vaccine dose, ranging from about 13 to 241 days. Overlapping spike peptide pools from SARS-CoV-2 and from the common cold coronaviruses HCoV-NL63, HCoV-OC43 and HCoV-229E were used as culture stimuli. Control cultures used a CEFX viral epitope pool as positive control, an HIV-1 Nef peptide pool as negative control, or no peptide. In 10 COVID-19 convalescent patients and a few infection-naive healthy vaccine recipients, the spike-specific CD4+ TCR repertoire before mRNA vaccination was compared with the repertoire after mRNA vaccination.

The research as a whole found: Although the median number of SARS-CoV-2-reactive clonotypes went up from 20 to 25 after infection to some 37 after vaccination, the increase was not significant. In convalescent patients, a median 86.3% of post-vaccine SARS-CoV-2-reactive clones were detected only after vaccination, and vaccine-specific priming was suggested by this finding. The number of convalescent patients in the study was relatively small, and the study did not examine early timepoints following natural infection. Of the vaccine-specific clones in convalescent patients, 304 of 307, or nearly all, reacted only to SARS-CoV-2 spike and did not cross-react with common cold coronaviruses.

The sample taken for sequencing was CD4+ T cells from blood, cultured in vitro. This receptor was taken from a human donor who had recovered from COVID-19.

The sequence in DNA is TGTGCCAGCAGCCCGGGGTCCTATTCACCCCTCCACTTT. It encodes CASSPGSYSPLHF. The rearranged chain carries TRBV7-2 and TRBJ1-6, with no D gene named confidently. The germline V gene supplies CDR1 SGHTA and CDR2 FQGNSA. The CDR3 runs 13 amino acids, cysteine and phenylalanine included. Just CDR3 DNA is preserved here, 39 bases in frame from base 1. V gives up 5 bases and J gives up 8 bases, and the segment between their germline ends measures 10 bases.